This T cell receptor (beta chain) was captured in a study of metastatic and nonmetastatic thyroid tumors. About the study: Comparison of repertoires was carried out across blood and tumor or nodule tissue from malignant and benign thyroid patients. General study points: Malignant thyroid tumors reportedly had TCR beta diversity that was significantly higher than in benign nodules, in blood and tumor.

Authors' methods: The study's classifier, a distant-metastasis tool for papillary thyroid cancer, was built using CDR3 differences across clinicopathological groups. TCRdb reanalyzed the PCR reads via MiXCR. The V and J calls shown here were made by TCRdb, not taken from the authors' results. This table has about 93,000 clones, approximately 12% appearing once. None of the patients had undergone any treatment ahead of thyroid surgery. This clone was detected many times. No antigen is known for it. With 1 base removed from V and 8 bases from J, the gap between germline ends came to 9 bases. The CDR3 has 13 amino acids.

This clonotype was obtained from a female donor with papillary thyroid cancer or a benign thyroid nodule (not recorded which). Some clones in this sample may be carry-over from other donors' samples. The gene calls are TRBV12-3 or TRBV12-4 and TRBJ2-1, with unresolved D. Sequencing used blood. CDR3 residues: CASSLGDSDEQFF. The DNA of the CDR3 is TGTGCCAGCAGTTTAGGCGACTCGGATGAGCAGTTCTTC.